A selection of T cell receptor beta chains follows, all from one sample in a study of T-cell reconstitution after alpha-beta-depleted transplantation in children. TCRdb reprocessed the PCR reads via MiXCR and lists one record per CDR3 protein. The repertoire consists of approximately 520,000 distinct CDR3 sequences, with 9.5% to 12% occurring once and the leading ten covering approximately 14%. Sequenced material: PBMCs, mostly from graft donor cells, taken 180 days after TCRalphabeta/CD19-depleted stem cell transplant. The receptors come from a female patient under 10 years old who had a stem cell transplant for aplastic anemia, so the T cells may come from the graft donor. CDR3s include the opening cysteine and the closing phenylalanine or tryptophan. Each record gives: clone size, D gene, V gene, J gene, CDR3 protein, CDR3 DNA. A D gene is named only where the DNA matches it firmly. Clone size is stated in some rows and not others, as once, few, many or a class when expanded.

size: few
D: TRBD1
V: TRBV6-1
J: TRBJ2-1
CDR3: CASTRDRYKEQFF
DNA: TGTGCCAGCACCCGGGACAGGTACAAAGAGCAGTTCTTC

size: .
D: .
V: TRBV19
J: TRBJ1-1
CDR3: CASKGFGIPVDTEAFF
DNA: TGTGCCAGTAAGGGGTTTGGGATTCCAGTCGACACTGAAGCTTTCTTT

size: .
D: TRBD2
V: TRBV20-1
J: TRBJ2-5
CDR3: CSARDSRFSSSGRPQETQYF
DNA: TGCAGTGCTAGAGATTCTAGATTTAGTTCTAGCGGGAGGCCCCAAGAGACCCAGTACTTC

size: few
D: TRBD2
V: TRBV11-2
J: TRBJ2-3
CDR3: CASSLWQHGASGGTDTQYF
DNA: TGTGCCAGCAGCTTATGGCAGCATGGGGCTAGCGGAGGAACAGATACGCAGTATTTT

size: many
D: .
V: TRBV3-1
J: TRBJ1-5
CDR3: CASSKGALGSNQPQHF
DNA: TGTGCCAGCAGCAAAGGGGCCCTTGGAAGCAATCAGCCCCAGCATTTT

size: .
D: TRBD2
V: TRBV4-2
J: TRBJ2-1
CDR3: CASSQGVSSGGYNEQFF
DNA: TGTGCCAGCAGCCAAGGGGTCTCTAGCGGGGGGTACAATGAGCAGTTCTTC

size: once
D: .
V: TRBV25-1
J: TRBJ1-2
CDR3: CASSEMTTANYGYTF
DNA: TGTGCCAGCAGTGAGATGACAACAGCTAACTATGGCTACACCTTC

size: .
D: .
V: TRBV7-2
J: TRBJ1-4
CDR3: CASSFGSEGEKLFF
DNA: TGTGCCAGCAGTTTCGGGTCGGAGGGTGAAAAACTGTTTTTT

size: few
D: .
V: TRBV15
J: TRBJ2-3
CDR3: CATSRDLSGPGRDTQYF
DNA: TGTGCCACCAGCAGAGATTTATCGGGACCCGGTAGGGATACGCAGTATTTT

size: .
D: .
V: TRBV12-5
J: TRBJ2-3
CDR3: CASWVRVSADTQYF
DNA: TGTGCTAGTTGGGTCAGGGTGAGCGCAGATACGCAGTATTTT

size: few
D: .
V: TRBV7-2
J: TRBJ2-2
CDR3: CASSPIGAGELFF
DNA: TGTGCCAGCAGTCCAATAGGGGCCGGGGAGCTGTTTTTT

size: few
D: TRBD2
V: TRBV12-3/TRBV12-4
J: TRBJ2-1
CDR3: CASSLGGLPLNNEQFF
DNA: TGTGCCAGCAGTTTAGGGGGACTACCACTAAACAATGAGCAGTTCTTC

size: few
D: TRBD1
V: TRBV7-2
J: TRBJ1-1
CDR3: CASRQGAKAEAFF
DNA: TGTGCCAGCAGACAGGGGGCCAAGGCTGAAGCTTTCTTT

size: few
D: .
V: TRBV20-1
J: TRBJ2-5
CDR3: CSASRWLARWETQYF
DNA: TGCAGTGCTAGTAGGTGGCTAGCTCGGTGGGAGACCCAGTACTTC

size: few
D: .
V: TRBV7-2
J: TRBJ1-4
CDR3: CASSPMGRITNEKLFF
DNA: TGTGCCAGCAGCCCCATGGGACGGATAACTAATGAAAAACTGTTTTTT

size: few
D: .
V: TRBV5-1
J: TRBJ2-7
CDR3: CASKDRDGPYEQYF
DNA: TGCGCCAGTAAGGACCGGGACGGACCCTACGAGCAGTACTTC

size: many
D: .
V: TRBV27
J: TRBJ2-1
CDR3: CASSPYWGAVSPNEQFF
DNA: TGTGCCAGCAGTCCGTACTGGGGGGCAGTTTCTCCCAATGAGCAGTTCTTC

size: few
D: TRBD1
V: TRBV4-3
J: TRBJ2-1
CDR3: CASSQESVVGTGAYNEQFF
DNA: TGCGCCAGCAGCCAAGAATCCGTGGTCGGGACAGGGGCCTACAATGAGCAGTTCTTC

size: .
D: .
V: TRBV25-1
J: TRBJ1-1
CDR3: CASSELPQGNTEAFF
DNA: TGTGCCAGCAGTGAACTCCCACAGGGAAACACTGAAGCTTTCTTT

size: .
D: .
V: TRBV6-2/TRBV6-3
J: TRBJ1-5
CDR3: CASSRPPSGRSNQPQHF
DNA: TGTGCCAGCAGCCGCCCTCCGTCCGGACGTAGCAATCAGCCCCAGCATTTT

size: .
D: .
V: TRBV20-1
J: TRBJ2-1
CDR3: CSARRVGYNEQFF
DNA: TGCAGTGCTAGACGGGTGGGCTACAATGAGCAGTTCTTC

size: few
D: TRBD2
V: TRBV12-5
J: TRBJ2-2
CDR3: CASGLGLAGTTGELFF
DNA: TGTGCTAGTGGTCTCGGACTAGCGGGGACCACCGGGGAGCTGTTTTTT

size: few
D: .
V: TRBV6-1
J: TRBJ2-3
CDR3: CASSSVEGGTTDTQYF
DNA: TGTGCCAGCAGCTCCGTTGAGGGCGGGACGACAGATACGCAGTATTTT

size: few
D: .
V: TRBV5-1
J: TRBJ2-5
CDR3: CASRGTFKTQYF
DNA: TGCGCCAGCAGAGGGACATTCAAGACCCAGTACTTC

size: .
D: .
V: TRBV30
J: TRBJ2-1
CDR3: CAWSRPGRDRWNEQFF
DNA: TGTGCCTGGAGTCGGCCGGGGAGGGACAGATGGAATGAGCAGTTCTTC

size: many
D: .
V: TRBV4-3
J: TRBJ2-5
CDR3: CASSQGFQETQYF
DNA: TGCGCCAGCAGCCAGGGGTTCCAAGAGACCCAGTACTTC

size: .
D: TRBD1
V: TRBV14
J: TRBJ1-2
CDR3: CASSHTGGLIYGYTF
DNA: TGTGCCAGCAGCCACACAGGGGGCCTCATCTATGGCTACACCTTC

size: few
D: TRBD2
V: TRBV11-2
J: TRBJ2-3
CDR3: CASSYIGLAGGRTDTQYF
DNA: TGTGCCAGCAGCTATATCGGACTAGCGGGAGGTCGCACAGATACGCAGTATTTT

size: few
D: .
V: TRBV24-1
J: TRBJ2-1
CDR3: CATSDSHRDEQFF
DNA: TGTGCCACCAGTGATTCCCATCGCGATGAGCAGTTCTTC

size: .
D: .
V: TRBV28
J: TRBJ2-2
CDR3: CASSLGAPSSGELFF
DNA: TGTGCCAGCAGTTTAGGGGCCCCCTCCTCCGGGGAGCTGTTTTTT

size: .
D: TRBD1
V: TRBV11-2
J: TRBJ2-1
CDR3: CASSLDPYGASFLGGSHNEQFF
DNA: TGTGCCAGCAGCTTAGATCCTTATGGGGCTAGCTTCCTAGGGGGCTCCCACAATGAGCAGTTCTTC

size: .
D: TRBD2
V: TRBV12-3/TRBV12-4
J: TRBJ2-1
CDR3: CASSLSRLAGEGYNEQFF
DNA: TGTGCCAGCAGTTTATCCCGATTAGCGGGAGAAGGTTACAATGAGCAGTTCTTC

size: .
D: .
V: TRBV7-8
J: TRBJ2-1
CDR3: CASSFFPDTSSSTGEQFF
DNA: TGTGCCAGCAGCTTTTTTCCGGACACTTCCAGCTCTACGGGTGAGCAGTTCTTC

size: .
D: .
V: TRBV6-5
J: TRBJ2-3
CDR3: CASSYSLARGLTDTQYF
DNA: TGTGCCAGCAGTTACTCTTTAGCGCGAGGGCTCACAGATACGCAGTATTTT

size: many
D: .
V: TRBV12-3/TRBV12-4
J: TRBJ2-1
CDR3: CASGVGGEQFF
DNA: TGTGCCAGCGGGGTCGGTGGTGAGCAGTTCTTC

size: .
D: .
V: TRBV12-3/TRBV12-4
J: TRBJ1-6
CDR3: CASSLAAQSSYNSPLHF
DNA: TGTGCCAGCAGTTTAGCGGCCCAAAGCTCCTATAATTCACCCCTCCACTTT

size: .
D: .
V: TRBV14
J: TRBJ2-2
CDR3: CASSQDPGGRNTGELFF
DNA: TGTGCCAGCAGCCAAGATCCTGGAGGGCGGAACACCGGGGAGCTGTTTTTT

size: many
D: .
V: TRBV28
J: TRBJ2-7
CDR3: CASQPPIIGEQYF
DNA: TGTGCCAGCCAGCCGCCCATAATAGGCGAGCAGTACTTC

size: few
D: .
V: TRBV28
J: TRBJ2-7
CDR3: CASSLNRGPSYEQYF
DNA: TGTGCCAGCAGTTTAAATCGGGGGCCCTCCTACGAGCAGTACTTC

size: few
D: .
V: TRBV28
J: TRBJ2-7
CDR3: CASSSTAPLYEQYF
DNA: TGTGCCAGCAGTTCGACAGCACCCCTATACGAGCAGTACTTC

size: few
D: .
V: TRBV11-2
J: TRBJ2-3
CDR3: CASSHQDSSTDTQYF
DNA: TGTGCCAGCAGCCACCAGGACAGTAGCACAGATACGCAGTATTTT

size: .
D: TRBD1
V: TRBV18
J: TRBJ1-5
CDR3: CASSRQGVNNQPQHF
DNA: TGTGCCAGCTCCCGACAGGGAGTGAACAATCAGCCCCAGCATTTT

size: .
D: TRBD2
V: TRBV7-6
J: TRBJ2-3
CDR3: CASSPGLAGRTDTQYF
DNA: TGTGCCAGCAGCCCGGGACTAGCGGGCCGCACAGATACGCAGTATTTT

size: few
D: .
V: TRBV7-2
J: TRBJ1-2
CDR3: CASSLEISLFNYGYTF
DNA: TGTGCCAGCAGCTTAGAAATTAGTTTATTTAACTATGGCTACACCTTC

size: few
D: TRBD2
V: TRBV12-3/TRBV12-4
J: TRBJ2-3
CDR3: CASRPTSGGTQYF
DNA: TGTGCCAGCAGGCCGACTAGCGGGGGTACGCAGTATTTT

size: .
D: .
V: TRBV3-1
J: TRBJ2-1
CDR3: CASSQDTLPNEQFF
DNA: TGTGCCAGCAGCCAAGATACACTCCCTAATGAGCAGTTCTTC

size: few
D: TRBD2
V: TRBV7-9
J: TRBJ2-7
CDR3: CASSIRLAGDEQYF
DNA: TGTGCCAGCAGCATAAGACTAGCGGGAGACGAGCAGTACTTC

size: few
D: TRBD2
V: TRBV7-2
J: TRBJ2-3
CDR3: CASSLAASGPLTDTQYF
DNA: TGTGCCAGCAGCTTAGCGGCTAGCGGACCCCTCACAGATACGCAGTATTTT

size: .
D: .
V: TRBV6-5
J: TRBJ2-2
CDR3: CASSYFRGYVAGELFF
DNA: TGTGCCAGCAGTTACTTCCGGGGTTATGTTGCCGGGGAGCTGTTTTTT

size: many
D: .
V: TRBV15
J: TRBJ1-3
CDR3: CATSRDFNTIYF
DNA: TGTGCCACCAGCAGAGATTTTAACACCATATATTTT